This T cell receptor (beta chain) was identified during a study of blood T cells in healthy people across ages. Whole-study findings and limits: Any changes in expanded clonotypes were possibly confounded, as donor CMV status remained unknown.

Regarding this clonotype: What it binds is unknown.

Each sample gave at least 6.5 million isolated PBMCs. The V end was cut by 5 bases, the J end by 2 bases, with 12 bases between. Per the germline V gene, CDR1 is LGHDT and CDR2 is YNNKEL (reference sequence). The CDR3 is 14 amino acids. Together with a sample-barcoded 5' primer, a J-beta primer mix was included in a second PCR lasting about 6 to 11 cycles. TCRdb analysed the 5' RACE reads with MiXCR anew, one entry per CDR3 protein. The profile shows about 970,000 distinct CDR3 sequences, about 51% of them singletons. Sequencing was performed on blood. The chain links TRBV3-1 to TRBJ2-5, with a possible D match to TRBD1 (6 bases). The clonotype was recovered from a woman aged 60-75 years in good health. CDR3 DNA: TGTGCCAGCAGCGTTCCGACAGGACAAGAGACCCAGTACTTC. It specifies CASSVPTGQETQYF.